This T cell receptor (beta chain) was captured in a study of blood T cell repertoires in COVID-19. Overall study context: Samples of COVID-19 (acute and convalescent) were obtained from the United States, Italy and Spain.

Germline trimming cut 5 bases from V and 1 base from J; bases unmatched to any gene: 6. Germline CDR1 reads LNHDA; CDR2 reads SQIVND (reference sequence). This CDR3 spans 15 amino acids. In the study's own analysis: The assay estimated nucleated cells by amplifying reference gene primers. Data came from immunoSEQ multiplex PCR; TCRdb stores just in-frame clones and leaves some out. From that table come the V and J calls and clone size; the DNA was used to work out D and trimming. The table shows approximately 31,000 clones, with about 85% occurring only once. Material for sequencing was peripheral blood. The genes are TRBV19 and TRBJ2-7, with TRBD2 identical over 9 bases. The TCR originated in a woman aged 60-75 years with active COVID-19. CDR3 residues: CASSPLAGMSYEQYF. As DNA, the CDR3 is TGTGCCAGTAGTCCTCTAGCGGGAATGTCCTACGAGCAGTACTTC.